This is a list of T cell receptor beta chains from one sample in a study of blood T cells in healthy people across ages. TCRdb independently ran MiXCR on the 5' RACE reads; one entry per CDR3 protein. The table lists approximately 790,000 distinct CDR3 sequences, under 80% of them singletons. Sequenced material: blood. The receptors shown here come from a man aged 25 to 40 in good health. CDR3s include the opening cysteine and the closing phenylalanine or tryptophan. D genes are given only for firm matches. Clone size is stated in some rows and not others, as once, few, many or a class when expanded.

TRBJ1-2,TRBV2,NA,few,TGTGCCAGCAACTTGCTAATCCACTATGGCTACACCTTC,CASNLLIHYGYTF
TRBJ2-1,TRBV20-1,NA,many,TGCAGTGCGCCTCACCCGAGGGGGGGGTACAATGAGCAGTTCTTC,CSAPHPRGGYNEQFF
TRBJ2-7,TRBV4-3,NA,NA,TGCGCCAGCAGCCAAAGGGGGTCTCCCTACGAGCAGTACTTC,CASSQRGSPYEQYF
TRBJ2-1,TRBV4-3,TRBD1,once,TGCGCCAGCAGCAAGGACTCCCGGGACAGGGACTACAATGAGCAGTTCTTC,CASSKDSRDRDYNEQFF
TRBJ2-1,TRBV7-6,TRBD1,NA,TGTGCCAGCAGCCCTCAAGGACAGGGGAAGTTCGATGAGCAGTTCTTC,CASSPQGQGKFDEQFF
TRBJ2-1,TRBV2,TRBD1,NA,TGTGCCAGCAGTCGGGACAGCGGTTATAGCTCCTACAATGAGCAGTTCTTC,CASSRDSGYSSYNEQFF
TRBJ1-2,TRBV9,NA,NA,TGTGCCAGCAGCGCAAACACAGGCCCCTATGGCTACACCTTC,CASSANTGPYGYTF
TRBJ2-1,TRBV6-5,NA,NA,TGTGCCAGCAGTTCTCCAGCAGAATCCTACAATGAGCAGTTCTTC,CASSSPAESYNEQFF
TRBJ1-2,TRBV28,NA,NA,TGTGCCCTCGGGAGGGGAAACGGCTACACCTTC,CALGRGNGYTF
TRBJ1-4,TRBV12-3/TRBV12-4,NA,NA,TGTGACAGCAGACTGGGAGGGGATGGTAATGAAAAACTGTTTTTT,CDSRLGGDGNEKLFF
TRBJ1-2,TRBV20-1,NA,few,TGCAGTGCTAGAGATTCCCCCAGAGCCGGGCCCGAGCGCTATGGCTACACCTTC,CSARDSPRAGPERYGYTF
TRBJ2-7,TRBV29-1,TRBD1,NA,TGCAGCGTTGAAGAGACAGGGCGGTACGAGCAGTACTTC,CSVEETGRYEQYF
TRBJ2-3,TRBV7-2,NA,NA,TGTGCCAGCAGCTTAGAGGCCATAGGGGCGGGGCAAGGAGATACGCAGTATTTT,CASSLEAIGAGQGDTQYF
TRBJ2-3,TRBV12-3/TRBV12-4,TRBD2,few,TGTGCCAGCAGTCACACAGGGACTAGCGGACATACGCAGTATTTT,CASSHTGTSGHTQYF
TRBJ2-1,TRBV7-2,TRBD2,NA,TGTGCCAGCAGCTTAGCGGGACTAGCGGGATTGAGCTCCTACAATGAGCAGTTCTTC,CASSLAGLAGLSSYNEQFF
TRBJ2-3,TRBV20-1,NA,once,TGCAGTGCACCGGAACCCGGGACAAGACAAAGTACGCAGTATTTT,CSAPEPGTRQSTQYF
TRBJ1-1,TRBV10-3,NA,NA,TGTGCCATCAGGGACAGCATTATGAACACTGAAGCTTTCTTT,CAIRDSIMNTEAFF
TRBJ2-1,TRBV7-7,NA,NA,TGTGCTAGCAGCATGGCCGGTGACCTCAATGAGCAGTTCTTC,CASSMAGDLNEQFF
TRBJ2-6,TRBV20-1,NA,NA,TGCAGTGCTTTGAACAGTGGAAACTCTGGGGCCAACGTCCTGACTTTC,CSALNSGNSGANVLTF
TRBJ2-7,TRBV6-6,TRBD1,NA,TGTGCCAGCAGTCAGGACAGGGGGCTCTACGAGCAGTACTTC,CASSQDRGLYEQYF
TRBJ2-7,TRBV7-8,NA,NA,TGTGCCAGCAGCCCTAACGAATTCGACGAGCAGTACTTC,CASSPNEFDEQYF